The sequence of this TCR beta chain was determined in a study of shared clonotypes between healthy human individuals. The CDR3 covers 14 residues. In germline, CDR1 is MNHEY, CDR2 SMNVEV (reference sequence). V was cut by 5 bases and J by 4 bases, with 12 bases left in between. This clone was detected once. Within the sample, other DNA sequences also encode this same CDR3. As defined, naive CD8 cells were CD45RO-negative and positively selected for CCR7, with terminally differentiated effector memory CD45RA+ cells excluded. TCRdb's table, derived via immunoSEQ multiplex PCR, lists solely in-frame clones and lacks some. The table has some 630,000 clones, around 96% seen once; the top ten hold less than 0.13%.

The chain recombines TRBV27 with TRBJ1-5, with TRBD1 as a possible D gene (6 bases). This clonotype originated in a woman younger than 45 in good health. The sequencing sample was made of naive CD8+ T cells sorted from blood. CDR3: CASSTTGSNQPQHF. In DNA form, the CDR3 reads TGTGCCAGCAGTACTACAGGGTCTAATCAGCCCCAGCATTTT.